This record concerns one T cell receptor (beta chain) sequence. Its matching antigen is unknown. RNA was extracted and reverse transcribed into cDNA as the sequencing template. The repertoire was sequenced with immunoSEQ multiplex PCR; TCRdb's copy has only in-frame clones and lacks some. Of about 280,000 clones in the sample, 58% were seen once. CDR3 length equals 10 residues. Deletions cut 5 bases from V and 8 bases from J, with 9 bases between. The V gene's germline CDR1 is GTSNPN and CDR2 SVGIG (reference sequence). This sample is drawn from a study of CD8+ T cells in alopecia areata. Treatment: oral pan-JAK inhibitor, 5-10 mg twice daily. Whole-study findings and limits: The study found TCR sharing across patients less clear than in mice, possibly for HLA reasons.

The chain is built from TRBV30 and TRBJ1-1; no clear D. The sequencing used CD4+ T cells sorted from blood, collected at week 24, from a patient treated with tofacitinib. The sequence was obtained from a human donor with alopecia areata. CDR3 sequence (DNA): TGTGCCTGGGTGTGGAGGGAAGCTTTCTTT. Amino acid sequence: CAWVWREAFF.